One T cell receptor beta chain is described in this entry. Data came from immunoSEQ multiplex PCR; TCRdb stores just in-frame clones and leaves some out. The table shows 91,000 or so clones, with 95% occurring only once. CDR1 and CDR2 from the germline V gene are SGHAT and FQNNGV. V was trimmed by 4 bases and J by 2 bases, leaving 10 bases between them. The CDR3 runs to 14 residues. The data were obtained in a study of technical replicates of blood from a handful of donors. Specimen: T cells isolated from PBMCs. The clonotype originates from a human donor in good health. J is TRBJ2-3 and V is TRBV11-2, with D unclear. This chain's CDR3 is CASSSQPNTDTQYF. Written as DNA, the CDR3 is TGTGCCAGCAGCTCACAGCCGAACACAGATACGCAGTATTTT. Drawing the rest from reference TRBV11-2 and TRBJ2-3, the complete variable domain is EAGVAQSPRYKIIEKRQSVAFWCNPISGHATLYWYQQILGQGPKLLIQFQNNGVVDDSQLPKDRFSAERLKGVDSTLKIQPAKLEDSAVYLCASSSQPNTDTQYFGPGTRLTVL.